This TCR beta chain comes out of a study of T cell repertoires in cytomegalovirus infection. Study overall: Public TCR beta signatures provided an indication of both CMV infection and a matching HLA type.

TCRdb itself ran the reads through MiXCR, one entry per CDR3 protein. The table records 650,000 to 900,000 distinct CDR3 sequences, approximately 32% of them present only once. This CDR3 contains 14 residues. From germline, CDR1 is LGHNT and CDR2 FRNRAP. V lost 4 bases, J lost 0 bases, and 2 bases stayed unmatched. Study-level points and caveats: Using cumulative public TCR beta family frequency, the authors identified those who carried CMV together with the relevant HLA.

To note about this clonotype: Its specificity is not known.

The sample was cultured CD8+ T cells from PBMCs, taken from culture after CMV antigen stimulation. V usage is TRBV12-5 and J usage is TRBJ1-1; 7 bases agree with TRBD1. The origin of this receptor is a human donor in good health (CMV status not recorded). Some clones in this sample may be carry-over from other donors' samples. CDR3: CASGSQGMNTEAFF. The CDR3 nucleotides are TGTGCTAGTGGTTCACAGGGGATGAACACTGAAGCTTTCTTT. The full variable domain, its missing parts supplied by reference TRBV12-5 and TRBJ1-1, is DARVTQTPRHKVTEMGQEVTMRCQPILGHNTVFWYRQTMMQGLELLAYFRNRAPLDDSGMPKDRFSAEMPDATLATLKIQPSEPRDSAVYFCASGSQGMNTEAFFGQGTRLTVV.